The TCR beta chain under discussion was sequenced for a study of blood T cell repertoires in COVID-19. In the study overall: The analysed material was cDNA or gDNA that came from T cells, B-cell-depleted T cells, or PBMCs.

In the authors' methods: Reference gene primer amplification yielded estimated nucleated cell counts. TCRdb keeps only in-frame clones here, not all; method: immunoSEQ multiplex PCR. V and J calls and clone size are copied from that table; D and trimming were computed from the DNA. The sample records about 36,000 clones, 85% being singletons. As regards this clone: Sequence at one end of the junction differs from germline and may be a read error.

The germline V gene encodes CDR1 MNHNS and CDR2 SASEGT. This CDR3 region has 14 residues. This clonotype was sampled from a human donor in a cohort sampled during active COVID-19. V is TRBV6-1 and J is TRBJ1-2; TRBD1 aligns across 8 bases. Material for sequencing was peripheral blood. CDR3 sequence reads: CASREDRGIYGYTF. CDR3 nucleotides: TGTGCCAGCAGGGAAGACAGGGGCATCTATGGCTACACCTTC.